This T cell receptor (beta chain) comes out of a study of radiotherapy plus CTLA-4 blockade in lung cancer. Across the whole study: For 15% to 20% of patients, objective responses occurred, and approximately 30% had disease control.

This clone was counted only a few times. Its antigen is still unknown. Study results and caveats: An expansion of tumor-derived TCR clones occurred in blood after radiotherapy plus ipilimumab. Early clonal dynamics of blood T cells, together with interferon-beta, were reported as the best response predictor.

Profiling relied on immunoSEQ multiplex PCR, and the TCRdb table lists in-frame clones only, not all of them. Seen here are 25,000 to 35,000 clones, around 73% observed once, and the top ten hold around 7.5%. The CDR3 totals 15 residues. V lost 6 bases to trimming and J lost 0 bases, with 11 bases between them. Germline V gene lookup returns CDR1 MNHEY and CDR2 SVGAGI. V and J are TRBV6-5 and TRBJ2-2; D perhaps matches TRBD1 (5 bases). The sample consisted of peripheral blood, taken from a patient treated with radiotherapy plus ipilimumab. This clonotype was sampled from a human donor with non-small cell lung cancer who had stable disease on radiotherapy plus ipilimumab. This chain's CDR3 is CASSPARANTGELFF. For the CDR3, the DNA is TGTGCCAGCAGCCCCGCCAGGGCGAACACCGGGGAGCTGTTTTTT.